The rows below give T cell receptor beta chains drawn from one sample of a study of somatic mutations in cytotoxic T cells in rheumatoid arthritis. Profiling relied on immunoSEQ multiplex PCR, and the TCRdb table lists in-frame clones only, not all of them. This table holds more than 25,000 clones, roughly four fifths found once. What was sequenced was CD8+ T cells sorted from blood. Receptor source: a woman younger than 35 in good health. Each CDR3 is given with its conserved first and last residue. Each record gives: D gene, clone size, V gene, J gene, CDR3 DNA, CDR3 protein. D genes are given only for firm matches. Size is omitted from some rows. Given values are once, few, many or a class for expanded clones.

TRBD1,-,TRBV18,TRBJ1-2,TGTGCCAGCTCACCGTGGGACAGCCCTAGAGACTACACCTTC,CASSPWDSPRDYTF
-,-,TRBV27,TRBJ2-3,TGTGCCAGTAGGCTAGCGAGCACAGATACGCAGTATTTT,CASRLASTDTQYF
-,few,TRBV7-8,TRBJ2-7,TGTGCCAGCAGCTTATATGGCCCGGACAGTGACTTC,CASSLYGPDSDF
TRBD1,few,TRBV11-2,TRBJ1-1,TGTGCCAGCAGTCAGGGGACAGGGGTTTGGACTGAAGCTTTCTTT,CASSQGTGVWTEAFF
-,-,TRBV7-6,TRBJ1-6,TGTGCCAGCAGCTTAGGAGAGGGCTATAATTCACCCCTCCACTTT,CASSLGEGYNSPLHF
-,once,TRBV7-9,TRBJ1-6,TGTGCCAGCAGCTCAAGTACAGGGTTTTATAATTCACCCCTCCACTTT,CASSSSTGFYNSPLHF
-,-,TRBV6-1,TRBJ2-5,TGTGCCAGCAGTGAAGCTAGTGAGGGGACCCAGTACTTC,CASSEASEGTQYF
-,-,TRBV4-1,TRBJ2-7,TGCGCCAGCAGCCTACAGGGAGGGGAGCAGTACTTC,CASSLQGGEQYF
TRBD1,-,TRBV5-6,TRBJ2-5,TGTGCCAGCAGCGGGACAGGGGGGTTTCTGGAGACCCAGTACTTC,CASSGTGGFLETQYF
-,-,TRBV10-3,TRBJ1-1,TGTGCCATCGCTAGAGGGAACACTGAAGCTTTCTTT,CAIARGNTEAFF
TRBD2,-,TRBV29-1,TRBJ2-2,TGCAGCGTGGTAGCGGGAGGGCTTCGCGGCGGGTCCGGGGAGCTGTTTTTT,CSVVAGGLRGGSGELFF
-,-,TRBV6-1,TRBJ2-2,TGTGCCAGCAGTGAAGGTTTGATTGTGATCTCCGCCGGGGAGCTGTTTTTT,CASSEGLIVISAGELFF